Following are 8 T cell receptor beta chains from one sample sequenced in a study of T cells in Graves' hyperthyroidism and ophthalmopathy. There were TCR beta CDR3 regions amplified from RNA transcripts. The HTBI primer set was used in a first-round RT-PCR of the TCR CDR3. Each CDR3 protein is one row after TCRdb ran MiXCR on the multiplex PCR reads. The data show hundreds of thousands of distinct CDR3 sequences, roughly 14% seen once. The sample was blood. These receptors originate from a woman aged 50 to 60 with Graves' ophthalmopathy.

This clonotype has at least ten counts. The chain carries TRBV28 and TRBJ2-2; possibly TRBD2 for D (6 bases). This CDR3 region has 14 residues. V was clipped by 4 bases and J by 6 bases, with 12 bases between them. Germline loops: CDR1 MDHEN, CDR2 SYDVKM. In nucleotides, the CDR3 is TGTGCCAGCAGTTCGGGACTCCCGGCCGGGGAGCTGTTTTTT. Translating it yields CASSSGLPAGELFF.

The CDR3 loop is CASSPRPGQGIGGYTF. The CDR3 DNA is TGTGCCAGCAGCCCTAGACCGGGACAGGGAATTGGGGGCTACACCTTC. This chain connects TRBV7-9 to TRBJ1-2; 9 nucleotides line up with TRBD1. V lost 5 bases to trimming and J lost 8 bases; unmatched junction nucleotides: 15. The CDR3 totals 16 residues. CDR1 is SEHNR and CDR2 is FQNEAQ in the germline V gene (reference sequence).

A few counts support this clonotype. The rearrangement joins TRBV9 to TRBJ2-1, with 12 positions matching TRBD2. The CDR3 is 17 residues long. V was clipped by 1 base and J by 4 bases; unmatched bases: 6. In germline, CDR1 is SGDLS, CDR2 YYNGEE. CDR3 nucleotide sequence: TGTGCCAGCAGCGTATCTAGCGGGAGGGCGGCGTACAATGAGCAGTTCTTC. Encoded protein: CASSVSSGRAAYNEQFF.

The chain links TRBV7-2 to TRBJ2-1; weak D call: TRBD2 (6 bases). CDR1 SGHTA and CDR2 FQGNSA come from the germline V gene. The CDR3 consists of 12 residues. V was shortened by 5 bases and J by 15 bases, with 17 bases between the two germline ends. Here the CDR3 reads CASSPPSVPLFF. As DNA, the CDR3 is TGTGCCAGCAGCCCCCCTAGCGTACCATTGTTCTTC.

The sample holds many counts of this clonotype. J is TRBJ1-2 and V is TRBV7-6, with D uncertain. CDR1 and CDR2 (germline): SGHVS, FNYEAQ. The CDR3 covers 11 residues. V gave up 8 bases and J gave up 6 bases, with 10 bases separating them. CDR3 protein: CASSNGDGYTF. The DNA for the CDR3 is TGTGCCAGCTCCAATGGGGATGGCTACACCTTC.

This clonotype was seen a handful of times. The rearrangement joins TRBV5-1 to TRBJ2-7, with 7 bases aligning to TRBD1. V dropped 4 bases and J dropped 4; count of bases not matched to a gene: 11. Germline CDR1 and CDR2: SGHRS and YFSETQ. The length of the CDR3 is 15 residues. The CDR3 DNA sequence: TGCGCCAGCAGCGGACAGGTCGGTAGCGAGTACGAGCAGTACTTC. It translates to CASSGQVGSEYEQYF.

This clonotype was recorded many times. The V call is TRBV4-3, the J call TRBJ2-2; the D call may be TRBD1 or TRBD2 (5 bases each). Trimming shortened V by 4 bases and J by 6 bases, and 15 bases separated the two germline ends. This CDR3 spans 15 amino acids. The germline gives CDR1 LGHNA, CDR2 YSLEER. In DNA, the CDR3 is TGCGCCAGCAGCCCAACCGGGACGGCTTCCGGGGAGCTGTTTTTT. Amino acid sequence: CASSPTGTASGELFF.

The chain has TRBV20-1 and TRBJ1-2; 10 bases agree with TRBD1. Germline V gene data show CDR1 as DFQATT and CDR2 as SNEGSKA (reference sequence). CDR3 length: 13 residues. Germline trimming cut 5 bases from V and 1 base from J; bases unmatched to any gene: 1. In nucleotides, the CDR3 is TGCAGTGCTTGGGACAGGGGTAACTATGGCTACACCTTC. It encodes CSAWDRGNYGYTF.